This T cell receptor (beta chain) came from a study of shared clonotypes between healthy human individuals. Study-wide points: Represented genetic and exposure-history diversity was restricted by having few donors. Naive subsets typically showed greater estimated richness than memory subsets.

For this clone: Antigen: not known.

Here immunoSEQ multiplex PCR was the method, and the copy in TCRdb shows in-frame clones only, minus some. The table includes about 2 million clones, about 94% detected once. It was CD45RO-negative cells, positively selected for CCR7, that made up naive CD8 cells, with terminally differentiated effector memory CD45RA+ cells excluded. The source material was naive CD8+ T cells sorted from blood. The TCR originated in a man aged 18 to 29 in good health.

The CDR3 region has the DNA TGTGCTAGTGCCCAATCTTATAATTCACCCCTCCACTTT. It translates to CASAQSYNSPLHF. The chain joins TRBV12-5 to TRBJ1-6; D not certain. Per the germline V gene, CDR1 is LGHNT and CDR2 is FRNRAP. CDR3 length: 13 residues. V lost 7 bases, J lost 4 bases, and 8 bases lay in between.